This TCR beta chain emerged from a study of blood T cell repertoires in COVID-19. About the study: The cDNA or gDNA used as material had been derived from T cells, B-cell-depleted T cells, or PBMCs.

Participants were aged about 18 to 89 years from more than 20 US areas. Clinical history reported by participants formed the basis on which cohorts were assigned. Germline V gene data show CDR1 as SGHAT and CDR2 as FQNNGV. The CDR3 contains 15 residues. J was trimmed by 0 bases and V by 5 bases; bases with no gene match: 2. As processed by the authors: Amplifying reference gene primers gave estimates of nucleated cell counts. Sequencing was performed with immunoSEQ multiplex PCR; in TCRdb, only in-frame clones are kept and a portion is missing. D and trimming were read from the DNA, whereas the V and J calls and clone size are those reported in that table. The sample includes around 220,000 clones, roughly 84% seen only once; the top ten take 5.5% to 7.5%.

This TCR came from a middle-aged woman who had recovered from COVID-19. The sequencing sample was made of PBMCs or T cells enriched from blood (not recorded which). The chain combines TRBV11-2 with TRBJ2-5; 11 positions match TRBD2. CDR3 bases: TGTGCCAGCAGCAGGACTAGCGGGTACCAAGAGACCCAGTACTTC. Amino acid sequence: CASSRTSGYQETQYF. Full variable domain (missing parts from reference TRBV11-2 and TRBJ2-5): EAGVAQSPRYKIIEKRQSVAFWCNPISGHATLYWYQQILGQGPKLLIQFQNNGVVDDSQLPKDRFSAERLKGVDSTLKIQPAKLEDSAVYLCASSRTSGYQETQYFGPGTRLLVL.